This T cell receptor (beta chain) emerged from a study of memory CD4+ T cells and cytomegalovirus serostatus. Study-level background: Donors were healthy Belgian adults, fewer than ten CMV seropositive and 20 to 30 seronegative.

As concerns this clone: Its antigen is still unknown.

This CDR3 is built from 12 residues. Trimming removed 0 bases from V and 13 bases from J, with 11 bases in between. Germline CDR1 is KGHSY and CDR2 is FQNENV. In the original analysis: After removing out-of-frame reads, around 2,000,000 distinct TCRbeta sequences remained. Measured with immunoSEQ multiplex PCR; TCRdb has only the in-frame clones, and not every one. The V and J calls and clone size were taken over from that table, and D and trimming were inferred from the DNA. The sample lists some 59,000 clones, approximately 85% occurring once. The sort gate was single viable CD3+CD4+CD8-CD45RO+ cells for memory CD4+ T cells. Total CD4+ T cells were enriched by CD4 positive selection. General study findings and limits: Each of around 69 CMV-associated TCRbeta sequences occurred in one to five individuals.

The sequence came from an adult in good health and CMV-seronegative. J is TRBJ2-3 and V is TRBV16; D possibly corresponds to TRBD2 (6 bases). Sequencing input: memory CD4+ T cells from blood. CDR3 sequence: CASSQSGLFEYF. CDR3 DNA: TGTGCCAGCAGCCAATCGGGACTTTTTGAGTATTTT.